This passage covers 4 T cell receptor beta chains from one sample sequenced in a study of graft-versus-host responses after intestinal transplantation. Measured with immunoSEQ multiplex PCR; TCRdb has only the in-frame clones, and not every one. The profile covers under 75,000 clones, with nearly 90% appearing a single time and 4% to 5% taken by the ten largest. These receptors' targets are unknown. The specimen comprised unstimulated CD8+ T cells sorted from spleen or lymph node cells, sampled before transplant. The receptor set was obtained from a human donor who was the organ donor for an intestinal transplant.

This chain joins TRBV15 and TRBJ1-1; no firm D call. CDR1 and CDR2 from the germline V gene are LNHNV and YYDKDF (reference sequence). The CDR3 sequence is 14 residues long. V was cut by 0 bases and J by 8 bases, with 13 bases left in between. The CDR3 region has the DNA TGTGCCACCAGCAGAGACTCTGGAGATAGGGAAGCTTTCTTT. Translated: CATSRDSGDREAFF.

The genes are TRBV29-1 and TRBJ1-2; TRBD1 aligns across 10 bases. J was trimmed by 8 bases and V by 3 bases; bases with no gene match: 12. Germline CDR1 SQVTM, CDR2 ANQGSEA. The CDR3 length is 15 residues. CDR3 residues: CSVDAGTGEGGGYTF. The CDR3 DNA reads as TGCAGCGTTGACGCTGGGACAGGGGAGGGTGGGGGCTACACCTTC.

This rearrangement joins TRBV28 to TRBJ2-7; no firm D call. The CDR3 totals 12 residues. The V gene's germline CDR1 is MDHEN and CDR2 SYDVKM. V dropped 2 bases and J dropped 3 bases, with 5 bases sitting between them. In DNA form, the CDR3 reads TGTGCCAGCAGTTTAAATTACTACGAGCAGTACGTC. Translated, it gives CASSLNYYEQYV.

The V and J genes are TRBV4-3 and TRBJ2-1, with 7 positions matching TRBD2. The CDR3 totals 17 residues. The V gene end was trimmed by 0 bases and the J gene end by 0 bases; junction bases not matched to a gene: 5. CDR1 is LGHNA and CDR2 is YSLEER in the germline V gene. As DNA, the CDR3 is TGCGCCAGCAGCCAAGATAGCGGGTCCTACTCCTACAATGAGCAGTTCTTC. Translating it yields CASSQDSGSYSYNEQFF.